Ten or more counts support the clone carrying this T cell receptor beta chain. TCRdb passed the 5' RACE reads through MiXCR, listing each CDR3 protein once. The sample lists around 77,000 distinct CDR3 sequences; over 9% were seen once. The sample originates from a study of early T cells in non-severe SARS-CoV-2 infection. CDR3 length equals 15 residues. Germline V CDR1 and CDR2: SGHNT, YYREEE (reference sequence). The ends lost 4 bases at V and 5 bases at J; junction bases unmatched: 11. Sample: whole blood, taken at baseline. The rearrangement joins TRBV5-4 to TRBJ1-2; 7 positions agree with TRBD1. This sequence was found in an adult who was a healthcare worker with PCR-confirmed SARS-CoV-2 infection or an uninfected control (not recorded which). CDR3 in DNA: TGTGCCAGCAGCGTACAGGACAGGTTCCCGTATGGCTACACCTTC. Residues: CASSVQDRFPYGYTF.